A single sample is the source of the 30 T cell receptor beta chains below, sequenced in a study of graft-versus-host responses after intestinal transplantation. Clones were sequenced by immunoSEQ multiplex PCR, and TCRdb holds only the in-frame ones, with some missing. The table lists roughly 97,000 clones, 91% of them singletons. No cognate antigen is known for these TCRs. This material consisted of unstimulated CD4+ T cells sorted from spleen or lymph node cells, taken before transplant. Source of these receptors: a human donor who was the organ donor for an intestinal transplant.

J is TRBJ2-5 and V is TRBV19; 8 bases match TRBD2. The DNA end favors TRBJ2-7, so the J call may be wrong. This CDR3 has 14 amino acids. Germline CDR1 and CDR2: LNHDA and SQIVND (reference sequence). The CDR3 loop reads CASRVGGGTDEQYF. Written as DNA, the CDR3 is TGTGCCAGTAGAGTAGGCGGGGGGACCGACGAGCAGTACTTC.

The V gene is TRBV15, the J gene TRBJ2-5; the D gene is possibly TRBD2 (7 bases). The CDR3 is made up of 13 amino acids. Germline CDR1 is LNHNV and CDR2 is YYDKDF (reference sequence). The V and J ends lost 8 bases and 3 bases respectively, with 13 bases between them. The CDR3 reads CATGGGIKETQYF. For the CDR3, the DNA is TGTGCCACCGGGGGGGGCATAAAAGAGACCCAGTACTTC.

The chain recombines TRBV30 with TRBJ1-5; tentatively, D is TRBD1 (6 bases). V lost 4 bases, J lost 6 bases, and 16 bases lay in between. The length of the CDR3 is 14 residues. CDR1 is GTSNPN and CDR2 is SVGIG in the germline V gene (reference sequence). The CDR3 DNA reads TGTGCCTGGAACACAGGGAGGGGCGGTCAGCCCCAGCATTTT. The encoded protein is CAWNTGRGGQPQHF.

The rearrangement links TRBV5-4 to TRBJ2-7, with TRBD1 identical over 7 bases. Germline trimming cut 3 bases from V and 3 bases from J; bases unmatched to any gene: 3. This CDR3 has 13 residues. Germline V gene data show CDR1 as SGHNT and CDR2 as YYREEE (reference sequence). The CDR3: CASSSRQGYEQYF. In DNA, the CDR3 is TGTGCCAGCAGCTCCAGACAGGGCTACGAGCAGTACTTC.

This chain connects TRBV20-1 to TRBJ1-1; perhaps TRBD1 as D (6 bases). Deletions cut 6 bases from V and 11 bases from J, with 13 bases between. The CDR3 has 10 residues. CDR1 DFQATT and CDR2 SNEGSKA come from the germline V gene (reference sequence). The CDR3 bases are TGCAGTGCCCGGGAGGGGGGGGCTTTCTTT. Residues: CSAREGGAFF.

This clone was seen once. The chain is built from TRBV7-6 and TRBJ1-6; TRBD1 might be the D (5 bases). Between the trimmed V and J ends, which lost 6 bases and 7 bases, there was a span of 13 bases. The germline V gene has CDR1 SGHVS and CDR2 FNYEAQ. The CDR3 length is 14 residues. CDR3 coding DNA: TGTGCCAGCAGGGGGGGTACAGCCAATTCACCCCTCCACTTT. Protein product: CASRGGTANSPLHF.

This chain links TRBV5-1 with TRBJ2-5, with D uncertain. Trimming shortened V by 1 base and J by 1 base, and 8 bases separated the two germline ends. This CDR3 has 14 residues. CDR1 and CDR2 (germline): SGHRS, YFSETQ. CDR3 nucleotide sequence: TGCGCCAGCAGCTTGTATTACAGCCAAGAGACCCAGTACTTC. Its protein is CASSLYYSQETQYF.

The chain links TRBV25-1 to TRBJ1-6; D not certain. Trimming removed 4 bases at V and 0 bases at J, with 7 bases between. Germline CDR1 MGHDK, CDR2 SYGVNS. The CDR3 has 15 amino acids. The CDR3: CASSASPSYNSPLHF. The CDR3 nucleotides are TGTGCCAGCAGTGCCTCCCCCTCCTATAATTCACCCCTCCACTTT. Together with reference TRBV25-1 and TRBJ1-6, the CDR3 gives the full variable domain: EADIYQTPRYLVIGTGKKITLECSQTMGHDKMYWYQQDPGMELHLIHYSYGVNSTEKGDLSSESTVSRIRTEHFPLTLESARPSHTSQYLCASSASPSYNSPLHFGNGTRLTVT.

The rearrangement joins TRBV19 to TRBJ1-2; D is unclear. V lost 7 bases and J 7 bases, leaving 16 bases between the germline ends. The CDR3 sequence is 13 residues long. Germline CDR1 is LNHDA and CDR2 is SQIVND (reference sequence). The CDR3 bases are TGTGCCAGTACTCCAAACCGGGGAATTGGCTACACCTTC. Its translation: CASTPNRGIGYTF.

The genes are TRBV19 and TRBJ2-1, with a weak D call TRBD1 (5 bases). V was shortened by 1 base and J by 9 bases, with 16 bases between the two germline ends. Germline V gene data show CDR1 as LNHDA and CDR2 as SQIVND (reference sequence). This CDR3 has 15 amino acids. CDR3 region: CASSIVPGFVGEQFF. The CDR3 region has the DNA TGTGCCAGTAGTATAGTCCCAGGGTTCGTGGGTGAGCAGTTCTTC.

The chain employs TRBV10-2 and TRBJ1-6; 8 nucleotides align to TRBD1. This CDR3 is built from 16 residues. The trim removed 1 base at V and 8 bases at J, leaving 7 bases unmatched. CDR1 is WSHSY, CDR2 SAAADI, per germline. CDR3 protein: CASSEWQGAVDSPLHF. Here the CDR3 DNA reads TGCGCCAGCAGTGAGTGGCAGGGGGCAGTTGATTCACCCCTCCACTTT.

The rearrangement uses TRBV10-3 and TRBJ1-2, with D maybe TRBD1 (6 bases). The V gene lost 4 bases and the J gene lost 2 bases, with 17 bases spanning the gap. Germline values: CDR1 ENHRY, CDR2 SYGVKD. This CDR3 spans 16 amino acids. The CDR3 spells CAISGRETGNNYGYTF. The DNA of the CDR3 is TGTGCCATCAGTGGTAGGGAAACAGGGAACAACTATGGCTACACCTTC.

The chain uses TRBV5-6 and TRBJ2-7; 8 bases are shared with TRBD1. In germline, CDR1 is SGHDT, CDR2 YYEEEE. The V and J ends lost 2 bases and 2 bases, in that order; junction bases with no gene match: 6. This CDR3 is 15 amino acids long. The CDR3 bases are TGTGCCAGCAGCTTTTTTAGGACAGGGACCTACGAGCAGTACTTC. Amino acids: CASSFFRTGTYEQYF.

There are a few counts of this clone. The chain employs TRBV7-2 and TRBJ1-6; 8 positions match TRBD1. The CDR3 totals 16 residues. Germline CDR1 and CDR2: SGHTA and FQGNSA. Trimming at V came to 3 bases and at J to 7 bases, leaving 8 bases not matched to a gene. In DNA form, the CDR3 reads TGTGCCAGCAGCTTTTACTCCGGGACAGGCAATTCACCCCTCCACTTT. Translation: CASSFYSGTGNSPLHF.

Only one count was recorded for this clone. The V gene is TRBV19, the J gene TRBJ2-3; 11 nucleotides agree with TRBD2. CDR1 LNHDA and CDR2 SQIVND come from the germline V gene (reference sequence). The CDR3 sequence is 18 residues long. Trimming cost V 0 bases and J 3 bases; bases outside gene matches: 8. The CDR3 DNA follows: TGTGCCAGTAGTATAGATTTCGGTAGCGGGGGGGGAACAGATACGCAGTATTTT. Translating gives CASSIDFGSGGGTDTQYF.

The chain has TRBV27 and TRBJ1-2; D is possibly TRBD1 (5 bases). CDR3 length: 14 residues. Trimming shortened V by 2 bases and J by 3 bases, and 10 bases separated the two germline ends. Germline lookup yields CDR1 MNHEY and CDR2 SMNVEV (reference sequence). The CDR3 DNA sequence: TGTGCCAGCAGTTTACGGGGGTTAGACTATGGCTACACCTTC. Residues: CASSLRGLDYGYTF.

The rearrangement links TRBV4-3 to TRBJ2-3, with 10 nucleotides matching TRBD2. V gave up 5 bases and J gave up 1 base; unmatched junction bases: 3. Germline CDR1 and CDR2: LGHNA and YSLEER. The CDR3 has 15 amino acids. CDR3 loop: CASSDLAGGTDTQYF. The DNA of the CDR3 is TGCGCCAGCAGCGACCTAGCGGGGGGCACAGATACGCAGTATTTT.

The CDR3 protein is CAWSVLGDRWFGDGNTIYF. DNA of the CDR3: TGTGCCTGGAGTGTACTGGGGGACAGGTGGTTCGGTGACGGAAACACCATATATTTT. The chain combines TRBV30 with TRBJ1-3, with TRBD1 identical over 8 bases. CDR1 and CDR2 from the germline V gene are GTSNPN and SVGIG (reference sequence). The CDR3 is 19 residues long. V lost 0 bases to trimming and J lost 4 bases; unmatched junction nucleotides: 17.

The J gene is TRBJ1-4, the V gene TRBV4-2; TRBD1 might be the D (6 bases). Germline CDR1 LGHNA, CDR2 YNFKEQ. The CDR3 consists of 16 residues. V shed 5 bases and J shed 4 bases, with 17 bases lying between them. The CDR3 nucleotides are TGTGCCAGCAGCAGACCAACAGGGTCCCTTAATGAAAAACTGTTTTTT. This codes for CASSRPTGSLNEKLFF.

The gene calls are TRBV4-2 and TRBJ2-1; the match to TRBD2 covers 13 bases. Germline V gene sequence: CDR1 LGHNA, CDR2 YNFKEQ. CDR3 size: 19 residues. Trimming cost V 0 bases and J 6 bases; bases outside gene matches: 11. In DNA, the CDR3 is TGTGCCAGCAGCCAAGAGTTACGACTAGCGGGGGGCCCGGGCAATGAGCAGTTCTTC. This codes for CASSQELRLAGGPGNEQFF.

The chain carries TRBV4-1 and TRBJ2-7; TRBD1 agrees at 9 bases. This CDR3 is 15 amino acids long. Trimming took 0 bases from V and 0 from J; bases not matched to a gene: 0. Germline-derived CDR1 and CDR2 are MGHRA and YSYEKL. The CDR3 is CASSQEGQGSYEQYF. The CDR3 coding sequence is TGCGCCAGCAGCCAAGAGGGACAGGGCTCCTACGAGCAGTACTTC.

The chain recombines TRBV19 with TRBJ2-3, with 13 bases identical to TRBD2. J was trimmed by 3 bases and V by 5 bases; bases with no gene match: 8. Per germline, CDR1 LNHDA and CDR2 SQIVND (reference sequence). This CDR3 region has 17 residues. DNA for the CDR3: TGTGCCAGTAGTCCCATGACTAGCGGGGGGTCGACAGATACGCAGTATTTT. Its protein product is CASSPMTSGGSTDTQYF.

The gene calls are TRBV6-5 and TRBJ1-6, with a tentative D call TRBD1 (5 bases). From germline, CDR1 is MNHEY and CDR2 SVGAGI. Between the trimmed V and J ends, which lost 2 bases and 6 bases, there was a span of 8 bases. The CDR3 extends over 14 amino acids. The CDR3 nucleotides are TGTGCCAGCAGTTACCGACAGTTTAATTCACCCCTCCACTTT. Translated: CASSYRQFNSPLHF.

The CDR3 nucleotides read TGTGCCAGCAGCCGCGGACAGGGGGGTGAAAAACTGTTTTTT. This sequence encodes CASSRGQGGEKLFF. The chain links TRBV7-9 to TRBJ1-4, with 10 bases lining up with TRBD1. Trimming took 5 bases from V and 7 from J; bases not matched to a gene: 4. Germline V gene data show CDR1 as SEHNR and CDR2 as FQNEAQ (reference sequence). CDR3 length equals 14 residues.

This CDR3 is CASSLRRGTGELFF. For the CDR3, the DNA is TGTGCCAGCAGCTTACGGCGGGGCACCGGGGAGCTGTTTTTT. V is TRBV7-3 and J is TRBJ2-2; maybe TRBD2 (6 bases). Germline CDR1 is SGHTA and CDR2 is FQGTGA. The V end lost 2 bases, the J end lost 4 bases, and 8 bases lay between the germline ends. The CDR3 is 14 amino acids.

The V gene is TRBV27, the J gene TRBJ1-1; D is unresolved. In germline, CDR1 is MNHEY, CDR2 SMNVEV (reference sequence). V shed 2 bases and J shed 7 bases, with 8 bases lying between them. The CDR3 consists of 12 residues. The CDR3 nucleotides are TGTGCCAGCAGTTTACGGGGAGGTGAAGCTTTCTTT. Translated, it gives CASSLRGGEAFF.

CDR3 residues: CASSRSTGGWYNEQFF. The CDR3 coding sequence is TGTGCCAGCTCACGCTCGACAGGGGGCTGGTACAATGAGCAGTTCTTC. The chain carries TRBV18 and TRBJ2-1; TRBD1 matches at 10 bases. Germline V gene lookup returns CDR1 KGHSH and CDR2 LQKENI. V lost 4 bases, J lost 4 bases, and 7 bases stayed unmatched. There are 16 residues in the CDR3.

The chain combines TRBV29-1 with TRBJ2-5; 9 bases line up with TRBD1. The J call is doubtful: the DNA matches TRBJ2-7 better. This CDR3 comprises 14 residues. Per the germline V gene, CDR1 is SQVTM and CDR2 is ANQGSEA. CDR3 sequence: CSVGGSGQGREQYF. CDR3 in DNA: TGCAGCGTTGGGGGCTCGGGACAGGGACGCGAGCAGTACTTC.

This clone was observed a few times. The CDR3 is CASSPRTSGVGEQYF. The CDR3, as DNA: TGTGCCAGCAGCCCAAGGACTAGCGGGGTGGGTGAGCAGTACTTC. The chain combines TRBV6-5 with TRBJ2-7; 12 bases align to TRBD2. The CDR3 consists of 15 residues. Per germline, CDR1 MNHEY and CDR2 SVGAGI. Trimming removed 6 bases from V and 7 bases from J; junction bases left unmatched: 10.

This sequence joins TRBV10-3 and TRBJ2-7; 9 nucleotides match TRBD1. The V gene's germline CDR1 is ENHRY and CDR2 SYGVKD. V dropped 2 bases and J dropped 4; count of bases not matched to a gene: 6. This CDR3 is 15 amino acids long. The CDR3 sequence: CAISEPGQGTYEQYF. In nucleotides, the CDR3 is TGTGCCATCAGTGAGCCGGGACAGGGTACGTACGAGCAGTACTTC.